This TCR beta chain was recovered during a study of blood T cell repertoires in COVID-19. Overall study: COVID-19 samples collected from the United States, Italy and Spain covered acute and convalescent phases.

Sequencing used immunoSEQ multiplex PCR; TCRdb keeps in-frame clones, though not all of them. The sample has roughly 500,000 clones; 85% to 90% are singletons. This clone was counted a single time. Across 20 to 25 US areas, participants ranged in age from roughly 18 to 89 years. In assigning cohorts, the study relied on participant-reported clinical history. The CDR3 loop spans 11 amino acids. Germline V gene data show CDR1 as MNHEY and CDR2 as SVGEGT. Trimming took 5 bases from V and 11 from J, leaving 11 bases between them. The source of this sequence is a woman aged 40 to 55 who had recovered from COVID-19. Sample: PBMCs or T cells enriched from blood (not recorded which). The chain recombines TRBV6-2 or TRBV6-3 with TRBJ2-3; D not resolved. The CDR3 DNA follows: TGTGCCAGCAGTGACCTGGCGGAGCAGTATTTT. Translated, it gives CASSDLAEQYF.